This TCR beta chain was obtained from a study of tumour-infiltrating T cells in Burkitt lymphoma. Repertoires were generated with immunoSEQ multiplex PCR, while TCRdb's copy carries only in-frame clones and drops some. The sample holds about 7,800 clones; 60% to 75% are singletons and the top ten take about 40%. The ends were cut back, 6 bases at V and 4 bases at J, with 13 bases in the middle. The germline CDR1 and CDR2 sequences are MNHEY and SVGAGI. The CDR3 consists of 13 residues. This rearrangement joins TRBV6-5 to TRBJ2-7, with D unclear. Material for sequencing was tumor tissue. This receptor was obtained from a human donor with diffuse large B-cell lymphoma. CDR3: CASSTDRKYEQYF. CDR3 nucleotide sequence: TGTGCCAGCAGCACAGACCGCAAATACGAGCAGTACTTC.